There are many counts of the clone carrying this TCR beta chain. This sample stems from a study of neurological immune-mediated disorders. 2 million PBMCs stored at -80 C were the source of the unsorted libraries. Germline V gene data show CDR1 as SGHRS and CDR2 as YFSETQ. Unmatched junction bases numbered 3, after V lost 0 bases and J lost 2 bases. The CDR3 runs 15 residues. Sequencing of 15-18 subjects in each run yielded over 200 million TCR-beta sequences. TCRdb called the 5' RACE reads again in MiXCR, with one record for every CDR3 protein. The table lists 55,000 to 80,000 distinct CDR3 sequences, around 4.8% of them singletons, with less than 3.5% in the top ten.

The sequenced sample consisted of PBMCs. This sequence joins TRBV5-1 and TRBJ2-5; 8 nucleotides line up with TRBD1. The clonotype comes from a woman aged 45-60 years with multiple sclerosis. The DNA for the CDR3 is TGCGCCAGCAGCTTGGTCGGACAGGGTCAAGAGACCCAGTACTTC. As protein: CASSLVGQGQETQYF.